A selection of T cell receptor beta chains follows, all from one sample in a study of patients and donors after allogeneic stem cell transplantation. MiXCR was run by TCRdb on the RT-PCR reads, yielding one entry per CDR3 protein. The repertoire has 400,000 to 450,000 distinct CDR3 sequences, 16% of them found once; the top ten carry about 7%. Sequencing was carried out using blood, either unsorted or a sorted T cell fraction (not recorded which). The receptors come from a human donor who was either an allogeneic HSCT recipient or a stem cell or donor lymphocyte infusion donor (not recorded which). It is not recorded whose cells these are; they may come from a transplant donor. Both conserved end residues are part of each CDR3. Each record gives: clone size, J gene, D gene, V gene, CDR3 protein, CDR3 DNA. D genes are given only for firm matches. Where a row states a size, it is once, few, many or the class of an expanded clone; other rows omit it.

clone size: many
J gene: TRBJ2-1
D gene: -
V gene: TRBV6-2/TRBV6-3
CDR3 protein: CASSFIRDLFSYNEQFF
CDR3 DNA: TGTGCCAGCAGTTTCATCCGGGACCTTTTCTCCTACAATGAGCAGTTCTTC

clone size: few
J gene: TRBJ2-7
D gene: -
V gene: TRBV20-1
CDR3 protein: CSAPDYTYEQYF
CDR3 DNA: TGCAGTGCGCCGGACTATACCTACGAGCAGTACTTC

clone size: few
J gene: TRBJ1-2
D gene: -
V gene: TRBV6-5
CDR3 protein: CASSYQGGDGYTF
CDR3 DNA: TGTGCCAGCAGTTACCAGGGAGGCGATGGCTACACCTTC

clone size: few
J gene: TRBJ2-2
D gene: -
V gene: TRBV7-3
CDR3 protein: CASSPLFGTNTGELFF
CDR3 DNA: TGTGCCAGCAGCCCATTGTTCGGGACCAACACCGGGGAGCTGTTTTTT

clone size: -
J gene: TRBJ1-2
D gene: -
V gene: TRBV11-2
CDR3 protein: CASSPSPGSGYTF
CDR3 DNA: TGTGCCAGCAGCCCAAGCCCAGGGTCCGGCTACACCTTC

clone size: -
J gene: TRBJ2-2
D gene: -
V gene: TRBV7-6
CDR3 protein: CASSRTATGELFF
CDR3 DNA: TGTGCCAGCAGCCGAACAGCTACCGGGGAGCTGTTTTTT

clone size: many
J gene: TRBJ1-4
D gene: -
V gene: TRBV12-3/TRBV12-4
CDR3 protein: CASSLGPLVNEKLFF
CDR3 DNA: TGTGCCAGCAGTTTAGGGCCGCTGGTTAATGAAAAACTGTTTTTT

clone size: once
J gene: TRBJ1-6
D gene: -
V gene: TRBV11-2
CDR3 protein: CASSLGMGESPLHF
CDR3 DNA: TGTGCCAGCAGCTTAGGAATGGGTGAATCACCCCTCCACTTT

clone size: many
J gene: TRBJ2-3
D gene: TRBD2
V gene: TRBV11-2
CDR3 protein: CASSLGLAQITSDTQYF
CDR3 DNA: TGTGCCAGCAGCTTGGGACTAGCTCAGATAACCTCGGATACGCAGTATTTT

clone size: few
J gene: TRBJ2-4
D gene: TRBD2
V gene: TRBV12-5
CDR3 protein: CASALTSSKKDIQYF
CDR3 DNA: TGTGCTAGTGCACTGACTAGCTCCAAAAAAGACATTCAGTACTTC

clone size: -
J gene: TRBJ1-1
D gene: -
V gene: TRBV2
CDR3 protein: CASNPGGRGLMNTEAFF
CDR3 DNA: TGTGCCAGCAACCCCGGCGGCAGGGGACTTATGAACACTGAAGCTTTCTTT

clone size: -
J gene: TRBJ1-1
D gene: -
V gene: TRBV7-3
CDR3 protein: CASSLGRPNEAFF
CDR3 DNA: TGTGCCAGCAGCTTAGGCAGGCCTAATGAAGCTTTCTTT

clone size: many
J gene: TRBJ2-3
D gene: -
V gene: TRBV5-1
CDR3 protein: CASSATGLSRDTQYF
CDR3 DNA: TGCGCCAGCAGCGCTACAGGGTTGAGTAGGGATACGCAGTATTTT

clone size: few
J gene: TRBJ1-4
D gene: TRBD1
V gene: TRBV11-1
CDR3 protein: CASSLPLRQRDRSGSNEKLFF
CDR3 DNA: TGTGCCAGCAGCTTACCCCTTAGACAACGGGACAGAAGCGGGTCTAATGAAAAACTGTTTTTT

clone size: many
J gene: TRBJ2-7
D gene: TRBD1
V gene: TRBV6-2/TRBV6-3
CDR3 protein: CASSSHRGSRDEQYF
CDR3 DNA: TGTGCCAGCAGTTCCCACAGGGGTTCCCGGGACGAGCAGTACTTC

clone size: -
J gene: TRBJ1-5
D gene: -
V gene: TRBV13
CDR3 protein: CASSLSQGQPQHF
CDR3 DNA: TGTGCCAGCAGCTTGTCGCAGGGACAGCCCCAGCATTTT

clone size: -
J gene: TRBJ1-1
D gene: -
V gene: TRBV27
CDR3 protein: CASSRQEATEAFF
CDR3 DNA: TGTGCCAGCAGCCGTCAAGAGGCCACTGAAGCTTTCTTT

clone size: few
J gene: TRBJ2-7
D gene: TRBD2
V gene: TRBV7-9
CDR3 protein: CASSPGTSGRQRYEQYF
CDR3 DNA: TGTGCCAGCAGCCCCGGGACTAGCGGGAGACAGCGCTACGAGCAGTACTTC

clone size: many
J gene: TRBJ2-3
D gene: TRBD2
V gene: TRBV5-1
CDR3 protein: CASSLTSGTDTQYF
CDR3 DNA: TGCGCCAGCAGCCTTACTAGCGGAACAGATACGCAGTATTTT

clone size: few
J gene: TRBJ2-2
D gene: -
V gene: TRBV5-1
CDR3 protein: CASSTLGGGNAGELFF
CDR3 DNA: TGCGCCAGCAGCACGCTCGGGGGCGGTAACGCCGGGGAGCTGTTTTTT

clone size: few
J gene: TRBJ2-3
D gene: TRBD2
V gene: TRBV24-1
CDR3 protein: CATSYPAGGDTQYF
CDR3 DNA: TGTGCCACCAGTTATCCAGCGGGGGGAGATACGCAGTATTTT

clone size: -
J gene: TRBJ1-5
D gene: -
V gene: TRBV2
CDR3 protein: CASSGEPTAQHF
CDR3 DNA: TGTGCCAGCAGTGGAGAACCTACGGCCCAGCATTTT

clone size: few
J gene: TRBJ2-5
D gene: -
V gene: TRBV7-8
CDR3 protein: CASSLLLKTQYF
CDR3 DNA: TGTGCCAGCAGCTTGTTACTGAAGACCCAGTACTTC

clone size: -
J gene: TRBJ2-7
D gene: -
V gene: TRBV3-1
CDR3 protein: CASSQDGPYEQYF
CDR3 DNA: TGTGCCAGCAGCCAAGATGGACCCTACGAGCAGTACTTC

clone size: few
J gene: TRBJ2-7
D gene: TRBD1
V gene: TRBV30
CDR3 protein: CAWEGQGMNEQYF
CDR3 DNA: TGTGCCTGGGAGGGACAGGGGATGAACGAGCAGTACTTC

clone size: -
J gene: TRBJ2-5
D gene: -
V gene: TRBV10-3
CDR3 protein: CAISESWQQETQYF
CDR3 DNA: TGTGCCATCAGTGAGTCTTGGCAGCAAGAGACCCAGTACTTC

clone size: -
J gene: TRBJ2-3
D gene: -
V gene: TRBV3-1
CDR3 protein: CASSQKDTQYF
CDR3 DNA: TGTGCCAGCAGCCAAAAAGATACGCAGTATTTT

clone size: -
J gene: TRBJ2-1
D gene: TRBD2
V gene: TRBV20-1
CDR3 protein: CSAGRLAGPNEQFF
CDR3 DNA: TGCAGTGCCGGAAGACTAGCGGGACCAAATGAGCAGTTCTTC

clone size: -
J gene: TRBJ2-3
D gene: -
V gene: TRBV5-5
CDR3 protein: CASSLKGAQYF
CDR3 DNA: TGTGCCAGCAGCTTAAAGGGGGCGCAGTATTTT

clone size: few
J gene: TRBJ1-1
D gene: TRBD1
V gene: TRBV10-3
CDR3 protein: CAISEGTGWAEAFF
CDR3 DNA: TGTGCCATCAGTGAAGGGACAGGGTGGGCTGAAGCTTTCTTT

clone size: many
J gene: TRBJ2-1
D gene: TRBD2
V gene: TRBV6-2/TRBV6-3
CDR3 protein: CASSRPGLAGLIF
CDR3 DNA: TGTGCCAGCAGTCGCCCGGGACTAGCGGGGTTAATCTTC

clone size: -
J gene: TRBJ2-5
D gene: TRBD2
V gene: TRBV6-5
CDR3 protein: CASSSLTSDQETQYF
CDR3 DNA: TGTGCCAGCAGTTCCCTTACTAGCGACCAAGAGACCCAGTACTTC

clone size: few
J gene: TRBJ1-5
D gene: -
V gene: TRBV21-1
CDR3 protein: CASSNSTVPQPQHF
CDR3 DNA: TGTGCCAGCAGCAACTCGACAGTACCTCAGCCCCAGCATTTT

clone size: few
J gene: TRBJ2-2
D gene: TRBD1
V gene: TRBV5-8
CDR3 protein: CASSPGQGTNTGELFF
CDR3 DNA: TGTGCCAGCAGCCCCGGACAGGGGACGAACACCGGGGAGCTGTTTTTT

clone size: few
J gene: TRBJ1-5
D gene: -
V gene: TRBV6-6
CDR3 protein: CASRLRERQPQHF
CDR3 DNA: TGTGCCAGCAGACTCAGGGAGCGTCAGCCCCAGCATTTT

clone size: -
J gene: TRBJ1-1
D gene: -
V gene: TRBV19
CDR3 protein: CASRPLWGTRNTEAFF
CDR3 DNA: TGTGCCAGTAGACCCCTTTGGGGGACCAGGAACACTGAAGCTTTCTTT

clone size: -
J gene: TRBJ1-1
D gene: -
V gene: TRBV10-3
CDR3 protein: CAISVSGAQTEAFF
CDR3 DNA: TGTGCCATCAGTGTCTCAGGGGCACAGACTGAAGCTTTCTTT

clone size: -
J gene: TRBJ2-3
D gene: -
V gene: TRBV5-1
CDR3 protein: CASSLRDLPPDTQYF
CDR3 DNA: TGCGCCAGCAGCTTGCGGGACCTCCCCCCAGATACGCAGTATTTT

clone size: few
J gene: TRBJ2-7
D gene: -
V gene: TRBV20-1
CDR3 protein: CSARKTSYEQYF
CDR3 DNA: TGCAGTGCTAGAAAAACCTCCTACGAGCAGTACTTC

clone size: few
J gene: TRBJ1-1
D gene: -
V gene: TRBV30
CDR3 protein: CAWSVLPTEAFF
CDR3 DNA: TGTGCCTGGAGTGTACTTCCGACTGAAGCTTTCTTT